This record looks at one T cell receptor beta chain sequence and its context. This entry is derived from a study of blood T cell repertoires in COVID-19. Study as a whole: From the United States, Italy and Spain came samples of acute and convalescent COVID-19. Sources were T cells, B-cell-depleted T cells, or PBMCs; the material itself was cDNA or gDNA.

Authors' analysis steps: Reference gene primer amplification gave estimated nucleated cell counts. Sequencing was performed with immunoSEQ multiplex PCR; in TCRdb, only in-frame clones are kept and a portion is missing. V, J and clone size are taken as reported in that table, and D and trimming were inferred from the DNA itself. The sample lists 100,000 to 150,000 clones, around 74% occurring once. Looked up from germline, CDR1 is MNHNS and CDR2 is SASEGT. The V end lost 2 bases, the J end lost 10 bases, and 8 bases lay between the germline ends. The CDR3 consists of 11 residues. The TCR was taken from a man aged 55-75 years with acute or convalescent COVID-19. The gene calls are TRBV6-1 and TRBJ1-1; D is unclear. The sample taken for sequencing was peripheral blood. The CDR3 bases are TGTGCCAGCAGTGAAATTTATCGAGCTTTCTTT. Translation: CASSEIYRAFF.